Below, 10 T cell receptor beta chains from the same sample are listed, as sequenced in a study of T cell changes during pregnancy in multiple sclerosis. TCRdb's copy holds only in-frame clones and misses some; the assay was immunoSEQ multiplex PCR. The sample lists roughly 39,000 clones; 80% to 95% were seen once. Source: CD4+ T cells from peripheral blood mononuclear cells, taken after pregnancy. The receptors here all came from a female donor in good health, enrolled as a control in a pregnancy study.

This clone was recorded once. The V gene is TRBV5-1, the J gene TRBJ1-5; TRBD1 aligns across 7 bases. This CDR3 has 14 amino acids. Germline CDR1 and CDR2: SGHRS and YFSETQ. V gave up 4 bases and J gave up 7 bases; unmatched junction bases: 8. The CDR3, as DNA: TGCGCCAGCAGCCCTGGACAGGAAGGACAGCCCCAGCATTTT. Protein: CASSPGQEGQPQHF.

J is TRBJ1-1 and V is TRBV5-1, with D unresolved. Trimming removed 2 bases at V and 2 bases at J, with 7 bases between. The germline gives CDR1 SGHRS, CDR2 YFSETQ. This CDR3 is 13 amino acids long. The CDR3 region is CASSFLLNTEAFF. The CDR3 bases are TGCGCCAGCAGCTTCTTACTCAACACTGAAGCTTTCTTT.

The CDR3 DNA is TGCGCCAGCAGCCAAGAAGAAGGGGGGGGGACAGGGAGCTCCTACAATGAGCAGTTCTTC. Translated: CASSQEEGGGTGSSYNEQFF. V gene TRBV4-1 combines with J gene TRBJ2-1; 9 nucleotides align to TRBD1. Germline CDR1 MGHRA, CDR2 YSYEKL. This CDR3 comprises 20 residues. J was trimmed by 0 bases and V by 0 bases; bases with no gene match: 12.

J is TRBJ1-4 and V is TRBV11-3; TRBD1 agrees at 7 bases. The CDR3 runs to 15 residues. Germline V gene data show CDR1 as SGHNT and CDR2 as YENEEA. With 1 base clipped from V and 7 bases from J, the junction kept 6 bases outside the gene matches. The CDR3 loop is CASSLGDSASEKLFF. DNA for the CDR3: TGTGCCAGCAGCTTAGGGGACAGTGCAAGTGAAAAACTGTTTTTT.

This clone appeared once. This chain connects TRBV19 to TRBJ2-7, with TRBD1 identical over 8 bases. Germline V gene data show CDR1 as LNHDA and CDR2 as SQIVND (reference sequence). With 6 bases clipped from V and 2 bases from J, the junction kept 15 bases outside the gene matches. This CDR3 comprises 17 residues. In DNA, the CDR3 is TGTGCCAGTAGAGGGGGGCTCAGGGGGCGGATTCCCTACGAGCAGTACTTC. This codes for CASRGGLRGRIPYEQYF.

CDR3 in amino acids: CASRLGTANEKLFF. In DNA, the CDR3 is TGTGCCAGCAGATTGGGGACAGCGAATGAAAAACTGTTTTTT. The chain recombines TRBV7-9 with TRBJ1-4; TRBD1 agrees at 7 bases. Germline V CDR1 and CDR2: SEHNR, FQNEAQ (reference sequence). The CDR3 is 14 residues long. J was trimmed by 5 bases and V by 6 bases; bases with no gene match: 6.

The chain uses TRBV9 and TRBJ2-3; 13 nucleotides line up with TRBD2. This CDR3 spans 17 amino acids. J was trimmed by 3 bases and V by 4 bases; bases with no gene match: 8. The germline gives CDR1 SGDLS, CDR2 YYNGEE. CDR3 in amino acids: CASSFSGTSGATDTQYF. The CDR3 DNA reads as TGTGCCAGCAGCTTCTCCGGGACTAGCGGGGCAACAGATACGCAGTATTTT. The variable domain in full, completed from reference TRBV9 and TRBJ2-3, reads DSGVTQTPKHLITATGQRVTLRCSPRSGDLSVYWYQQSLDQGLQFLIQYYNGEERAKGNILERFSAQQFPDLHSELNLSSLELGDSALYFCASSFSGTSGATDTQYFGPGTRLTVL.

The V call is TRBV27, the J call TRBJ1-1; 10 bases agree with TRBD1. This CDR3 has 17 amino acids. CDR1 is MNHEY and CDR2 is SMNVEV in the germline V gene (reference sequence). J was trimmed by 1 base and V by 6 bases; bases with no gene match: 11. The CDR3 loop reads CASRIFGQGGKNTEAFF. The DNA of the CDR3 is TGTGCCAGCAGGATCTTCGGACAGGGGGGTAAGAACACTGAAGCTTTCTTT.

The CDR3 DNA reads as TGTGCCATCAGTGGGACAGATAGCAATCAGCCCCAGCATTTT. It encodes CAISGTDSNQPQHF. The chain joins TRBV10-3 to TRBJ1-5; maybe TRBD1 (6 bases). CDR3 size: 14 residues. V was shortened by 4 bases and J by 0 bases, with 7 bases between the two germline ends. Looked up from germline, CDR1 is ENHRY and CDR2 is SYGVKD.

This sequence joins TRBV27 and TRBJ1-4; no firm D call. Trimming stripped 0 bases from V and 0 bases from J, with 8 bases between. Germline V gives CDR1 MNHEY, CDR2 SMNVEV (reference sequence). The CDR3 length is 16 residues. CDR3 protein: CASSLSGRTTNEKLFF. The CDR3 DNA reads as TGTGCCAGCAGTTTATCTGGCCGAACAACTAATGAAAAACTGTTTTTT. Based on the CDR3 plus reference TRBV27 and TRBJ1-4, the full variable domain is EAQVTQNPRYLITVTGKKLTVTCSQNMNHEYMSWYRQDPGLGLRQIYYSMNVEVTDKGDVPEGYKVSRKEKRNFPLILESPSPNQTSLYFCASSLSGRTTNEKLFFGSGTQLSVL.